Following are 6 T cell receptor beta chains from one sample sequenced in a study of T cell repertoires in cytomegalovirus infection (dated by TCRdb to between 2019 and 2020). The antigens of these receptors remain unknown. Sequencing took place on an Illumina HiSeq 1500. TCRdb trimmed the raw reads at Q25, called clones with MiXCR and kept productive beta chains. Each entry merges the rows of one CDR3 protein and shows their most common DNA and genes. Recorded for this sample are roughly 130,000 distinct CDR3 sequences; roughly a quarter of them occurred a single time. Jointly, the top ten make up roughly 33% of the sample. The sequenced sample was PBMCs, sequenced either directly or after in vitro stimulation (not recorded which). The origin of the receptors is a human donor in good health (CMV status not recorded). Some clones in this sample may be carry-over from other donors' samples.

This chain links TRBV28 with TRBJ1-6; D is uncertain. The ends were cut back, 6 bases at V and 9 bases at J, with 15 bases in the middle. The CDR3 is made up of 14 amino acids. The germline V gene encodes CDR1 MDHEN and CDR2 SYDVKM. The CDR3 region is CASRTLQGRSPLHF. The DNA of the CDR3 is TGTGCCAGCAGGACACTACAAGGGCGTTCACCCCTCCACTTT.

The chain has TRBV5-4 and TRBJ2-7; the match to TRBD1 covers 8 bases. Trimming at V came to 2 bases and at J to 2 bases, leaving 6 bases not matched to a gene. CDR1 is SGHNT and CDR2 is YYREEE in the germline V gene (reference sequence). The CDR3 extends over 15 amino acids. The chain's CDR3 is CASSFGTGRAYEQYF. The CDR3 region has the DNA TGTGCCAGCAGCTTCGGGACAGGCCGAGCCTACGAGCAGTACTTC.

This clonotype was counted a few times. The chain combines TRBV9 with TRBJ2-1, with TRBD2 identical over 7 bases. With 0 bases clipped from V and 4 bases from J, the junction kept 7 bases outside the gene matches. CDR1 SGDLS and CDR2 YYNGEE come from the germline V gene. The length of the CDR3 is 16 residues. The CDR3 DNA sequence: TGTGCCAGCAGCGTAGGAACGCGGGAGAGGTACAATGAGCAGTTCTTC. Translated, it gives CASSVGTRERYNEQFF.

The chain employs TRBV2 and TRBJ1-1; D is undetermined. Germline V gene lookup returns CDR1 SNHLY and CDR2 FYNNEI. Trimming left V 4 bases short and J 3 bases short, with 3 bases between. CDR3 length equals 11 residues. The CDR3 DNA reads as TGTGCCAGCAGTGCTTACACTGAAGCTTTCTTT. It specifies CASSAYTEAFF.

A remark on this clonotype: At one of its ends the junction is not consistent with the germline gene, which may arise from a read error. The chain uses TRBV29-1 and TRBJ2-1, with 7 bases identical to TRBD2. CDR1 and CDR2 (germline): SQVTM, ANQGSEA. The CDR3 extends over 15 amino acids. CDR3 bases: TGCAGCGCCGATGCTAGCGGTTCCTCCGACAATGAGCAGTTCTTC. Its translation is CSADASGSSDNEQFF.

This clonotype was found a few times. This rearrangement joins TRBV11-2 to TRBJ2-2; the D gene is possibly TRBD1 (7 bases). The CDR3 length is 17 residues. With 0 bases removed from V and 0 bases from J, the gap between germline ends came to 11 bases. CDR1 SGHAT and CDR2 FQNNGV come from the germline V gene. CDR3 DNA: TGTGCCAGCAGCTTAGACCAGGGGGGCGCGAACACCGGGGAGCTGTTTTTT. Translation gives CASSLDQGGANTGELFF.